This record concerns one T cell receptor (beta chain) sequence. Profiled with immunoSEQ multiplex PCR; TCRdb holds only in-frame clones, not every one. Here the sample spans about 53,000 clones, 81% being singletons. This sample was included in a study of blood T cell repertoires in COVID-19. About the research overall: The samples span acute and convalescent COVID-19 from the United States, Italy and Spain.

V shed 0 bases and J shed 6 bases, with 9 bases lying between them. Germline V gene lookup returns CDR1 SGHAT and CDR2 FQNNGV. CDR3 length: 13 residues. The sequence came from an elderly woman with COVID-19, enrolled during active disease. Input material: peripheral blood. The chain is built from TRBV11-2 and TRBJ2-7; D may be TRBD2 (6 bases). CDR3 coding DNA: TGTGCCAGCAGCTTAGATCGGAGGGGCGAGCAGTACTTC. Amino acid sequence: CASSLDRRGEQYF.